The source of this TCR beta chain is a study of beta chain features in type 1 diabetes. Study-wide results and caveats: cDNA sequencing could over-represent cells with high TCR expression. Researchers reported that naive, central memory and Treg TCRB repertoires appeared more similar in patients than in healthy donors.

The study reverse transcribed the entire isolated RNA, so it sequenced expressed TCRB transcripts. Clones were read by immunoSEQ multiplex PCR, and TCRdb kept only the in-frame ones, dropping some. The sample carries some 400,000 clones, roughly 15% recorded once. CDR3 length: 11 residues. The V end was cut by 6 bases, the J end by 2 bases, with 5 bases between. Germline V gene data show CDR1 as MNHEY and CDR2 as SMNVEV (reference sequence). Comments on this clone: Antigen specificity is unknown.

The rearrangement uses TRBV27 and TRBJ2-7; D gene unclear. Specimen: naive CD4+ T cells from blood. This sequence originates from a woman under 30 in good health. The CDR3 coding sequence is TGTGCCAGCAGCCCTACCTACGAGCAGTACTTC. Amino acids: CASSPTYEQYF.